One and the same sample provided the 10 T cell receptor beta chains below, sequenced in a study of blood T cell repertoires in COVID-19. Here immunoSEQ multiplex PCR was the method, and the copy in TCRdb shows in-frame clones only, minus some. The sample yields 100,000 to 120,000 clones, about 85% seen once. The sample comprised peripheral blood. The receptor set was obtained from a man in his fifties with acute or convalescent COVID-19.

The chain links TRBV7-9 to TRBJ2-7; TRBD1 matches 9 bases. This CDR3 has 15 residues. Germline values: CDR1 SEHNR, CDR2 FQNEAQ (reference sequence). The ends lost 4 bases at V and 4 bases at J; junction bases unmatched: 8. CDR3 DNA: TGTGCCAGCAGCTCCAGCAGACAGGGGGGTTACGAGCAGTACTTC. This gives the protein CASSSSRQGGYEQYF.

The CDR3 is CASSLGGGQPQHF. As DNA, the CDR3 is TGTGCCAGCAGCCTAGGGGGTGGTCAGCCCCAGCATTTT. V and J are TRBV5-6 and TRBJ1-5, with a tentative D call TRBD1 (6 bases). Germline V lookup: CDR1 SGHDT, CDR2 YYEEEE. Trimming removed 4 bases from V and 6 bases from J, with 11 bases in between. CDR3 size: 13 residues.

The chain is built from TRBV10-3 and TRBJ2-1; 8 bases agree with TRBD1. This CDR3 spans 16 amino acids. Trimming took 2 bases from V and 5 from J; bases not matched to a gene: 8. Germline lookup yields CDR1 ENHRY and CDR2 SYGVKD. Here the CDR3 DNA reads TGTGCCATCAGTGAGCGCAAGGGACAGGTAAACAATGAGCAGTTCTTC. This sequence encodes CAISERKGQVNNEQFF.

V is TRBV3-1 (or the pseudogene TRBV3-2) and J is TRBJ1-5; D is uncertain. The germline gives CDR1 LGHDT, CDR2 YNNKEL (reference sequence). The CDR3 extends over 14 amino acids. Between the trimmed V and J ends, which lost 0 bases and 5 bases, there was a span of 8 bases. CDR3 region: CASSQESGDQPQHF. In DNA form, the CDR3 reads TGTGCCAGCAGCCAAGAGAGCGGCGATCAGCCCCAGCATTTT.

The chain combines TRBV5-8 with TRBJ1-1; 7 bases line up with TRBD1. Per the germline V gene, CDR1 is SGHTS and CDR2 is YDEGEE. With 10 bases clipped from V and 1 base from J, the junction kept 7 bases outside the gene matches. The CDR3 covers 13 residues. The CDR3 spells CAEPGQWNTEAFF. The CDR3 nucleotides read TGTGCCGAACCGGGACAGTGGAACACTGAAGCTTTCTTT.

The CDR3, as DNA: TGTGCCAGTAGTATAGCCACTTTAGAGACCCAGTACTTC. Protein sequence: CASSIATLETQYF. V and J are TRBV19 and TRBJ2-5; no clear D. Germline CDR1 reads LNHDA; CDR2 reads SQIVND (reference sequence). Trimming cost V 1 base and J 4 bases, with 7 bases left between them. The CDR3 totals 13 residues.

The table lists this clone with a count of one. The chain uses TRBV27 and TRBJ1-1; 9 nucleotides agree with TRBD1. The CDR3 runs 12 residues. The junction had 0 bases not matched to a gene; V was cut back by 6 bases and J by 4 bases. Germline V gene lookup returns CDR1 MNHEY and CDR2 SMNVEV (reference sequence). CDR3 DNA: TGTGCCAGCAGGACAGGGGGCACTGAAGCTTTCTTT. It encodes CASRTGGTEAFF.

The chain links TRBV30 to TRBJ2-3; D ambiguous. Trimming removed 5 bases at V and 2 bases at J, with 8 bases between. CDR3 length: 12 residues. Looked up from germline, CDR1 is GTSNPN and CDR2 is SVGIG (reference sequence). For the CDR3, the DNA is TGTGCCTGGGGGCCGGTCACAGATACGCAGTATTTT. It codes for CAWGPVTDTQYF.

This clone was recorded once. V usage is TRBV19 and J usage is TRBJ1-5, with D possibly being TRBD1 (6 bases). Trimming pared 7 bases from V and 3 bases from J, leaving 10 bases between. CDR3 size: 13 residues. Germline V lookup: CDR1 LNHDA, CDR2 SQIVND (reference sequence). CDR3 protein: CASKDRLNQPQHF. The DNA of the CDR3 is TGTGCCAGTAAGGACAGACTCAATCAGCCCCAGCATTTT.

V usage is TRBV7-2 and J usage is TRBJ1-3; perhaps TRBD1 as D (5 bases). The CDR3 has 15 residues. Per the germline V gene, CDR1 is SGHTA and CDR2 is FQGNSA. Trimming shortened V by 5 bases and J by 0 bases, and 11 bases separated the two germline ends. This chain's CDR3 is CASSHRRGSGNTIYF. Here the CDR3 DNA reads TGTGCCAGCAGCCACCGTAGGGGCTCTGGAAACACCATATATTTT.